Each of the 32 T cell receptor beta chains below was sequenced from the same sample in a study of T cells in Graves' hyperthyroidism and ophthalmopathy. Authors of the study amplified TCR beta CDR3 regions from RNA transcripts. During a first-round RT-PCR of the TCR CDR3, the HTBI primer set was used. TCRdb ran MiXCR on the multiplex PCR reads and lists one entry per CDR3 protein. The top ten clones hold 47% of a sample with about half a million distinct CDR3 sequences, 20% of them seen once. Material for sequencing was blood. The receptors shown here come from a man aged 40-49 years with Graves' ophthalmopathy.

This clonotype has just a few counts. The rearrangement uses TRBV13 and TRBJ1-5; D not certain. Trimming cost V 8 bases and J 3 bases, with 14 bases left between them. The V gene's germline CDR1 is PRHDT and CDR2 FYEKMQ (reference sequence). The length of the CDR3 is 14 residues. The CDR3 region is CASGPGNSNQPQHF. CDR3 bases: TGTGCCAGCGGTCCGGGGAACTCCAATCAGCCCCAGCATTTT.

This clonotype turned up a few times. This chain links TRBV2 with TRBJ1-2, with a possible D match to TRBD1 (6 bases). CDR1 is SNHLY and CDR2 is FYNNEI in the germline V gene. Deletions cut 5 bases from V and 5 bases from J, with 21 bases between. This CDR3 has 16 amino acids. CDR3 protein: CASSQSQGTAWYGYTF. The CDR3 DNA follows: TGTGCCAGCAGTCAATCCCAGGGGACTGCCTGGTATGGCTACACCTTC.

This clonotype was seen repeatedly, ten times or more. The CDR3 bases are TGTGCCAGCAGTGAAGGACTAGCGGCGGCCTACAATGAGCAGTTCTTC. Translation gives CASSEGLAAAYNEQFF. The chain is built from TRBV2 and TRBJ2-1; 9 nucleotides line up with TRBD2. The trim removed 1 base at V and 2 bases at J, leaving 3 bases unmatched. The CDR3 runs 16 residues. CDR1 SNHLY and CDR2 FYNNEI come from the germline V gene. Full variable domain (outside the CDR3, taken from reference TRBV2 and TRBJ2-1): EPEVTQTPSHQVTQMGQEVILRCVPISNHLYFYWYRQILGQKVEFLVSFYNNEISEKSEIFDDQFSVERPDGSNFTLKIRSTKLEDSAMYFCASSEGLAAAYNEQFFGPGTRLTVL.

At least ten counts were recorded for this clonotype. The chain joins TRBV28 to TRBJ2-3, with D hard to call. Germline loops: CDR1 MDHEN, CDR2 SYDVKM. Trimming removed 3 bases from V and 2 bases from J, with 18 bases in between. CDR3 size: 17 residues. The CDR3, as DNA: TGTGCCAGCAGTTTTCCTTACGAAAGGTCGAACACAGATACGCAGTATTTT. It translates to CASSFPYERSNTDTQYF. The variable domain in full, with the rest retrieved from reference TRBV28 and TRBJ2-3, is DVKVTQSSRYLVKRTGEKVFLECVQDMDHENMFWYRQDPGLGLRLIYFSYDVKMKEKGDIPEGYSVSREKKERFSLILESASTNQTSMYLCASSFPYERSNTDTQYFGPGTRLTVL.

This clonotype was detected ten times or more. The chain carries TRBV28 and TRBJ2-3; 8 bases are a match to TRBD2. The CDR3 runs to 15 residues. Germline CDR1 reads MDHEN; CDR2 reads SYDVKM. The V and J ends lost 8 bases and 1 base, in that order; junction bases with no gene match: 8. CDR3 loop: CASRLAGTRTDTQYF. DNA of the CDR3: TGTGCCAGCCGATTAGCGGGAACGCGCACAGATACGCAGTATTTT.

This chain links TRBV12-3 or TRBV12-4 with TRBJ1-2; D might be TRBD1 (5 bases). CDR3 size: 12 residues. Trimming cost V 5 bases and J 8 bases, with 12 bases left between them. Written as DNA, the CDR3 is TGTGCCAGCAGTCTCCAGGGTTGGGGCTACACCTTC. Protein product: CASSLQGWGYTF.

The chain has TRBV5-1 and TRBJ1-1; maybe TRBD1 (5 bases). Germline assignment: CDR1 SGHRS and CDR2 YFSETQ. The CDR3 has 15 amino acids. Deletions cut 0 bases from V and 6 bases from J, with 15 bases between. The CDR3 DNA reads TGCGCCAGCAGCTTGGTGGGGCTCACAGGTTCTGAAGCTTTCTTT. Protein product: CASSLVGLTGSEAFF.

This clonotype was counted once. Given a much more abundant clone one base away, this may be a read error. The V gene is TRBV7-9, the J gene TRBJ2-3; D gene uncertain. Germline V gene sequence: CDR1 SEHNR, CDR2 FQNEAQ (reference sequence). Trimming took off 7 bases at V and 2 bases at J, with 13 bases between the two ends. The CDR3 runs to 14 residues. CDR3: CASNLGRTTDTQYF. In DNA, the CDR3 is TGTGCCAGCAACTTGGGCAGAACCACAGATACGCAGTATTTT.

The chain employs TRBV12-3 or TRBV12-4 and TRBJ1-3; D remains ambiguous. There are 14 residues in the CDR3. V lost 6 bases, J lost 0 bases, and 9 bases lay in between. In DNA, the CDR3 is TGTGCCAGCAGCTTACTGATCTCTGGAAACACCATATATTTT. Translating it yields CASSLLISGNTIYF.

Many counts were recorded for this clonotype. V and J are TRBV28 and TRBJ2-1; D assignment may be TRBD1 or TRBD2 (5 bases each). Trimming stripped 4 bases from V and 0 bases from J, with 10 bases between. This CDR3 is 15 amino acids long. CDR1 and CDR2 from the germline V gene are MDHEN and SYDVKM. CDR3 in amino acids: CASSSSGLSYNEQFF. CDR3 DNA: TGTGCCAGCAGTTCCTCGGGGCTCTCCTACAATGAGCAGTTCTTC.

The sample holds many counts of this clonotype. The chain couples TRBV28 to TRBJ2-7, with D uncertain. V lost 5 bases and J lost 0, with 17 bases in between. This CDR3 has 16 amino acids. CDR1 and CDR2 from the germline V gene are MDHEN and SYDVKM. CDR3 coding DNA: TGTGCCAGCAGTCCGGCTAGTAGCCCTCTCTCCTACGAGCAGTACTTC. Translated: CASSPASSPLSYEQYF. The full variable domain, in which reference TRBV28 and TRBJ2-7 provide the parts outside the CDR3, is DVKVTQSSRYLVKRTGEKVFLECVQDMDHENMFWYRQDPGLGLRLIYFSYDVKMKEKGDIPEGYSVSREKKERFSLILESASTNQTSMYLCASSPASSPLSYEQYFGPGTRLTVT.

V and J are TRBV9 and TRBJ1-2; D might be TRBD1 (5 bases). V shed 4 bases and J shed 6 bases, with 10 bases lying between them. The CDR3 runs to 12 residues. Germline V CDR1 and CDR2: SGDLS, YYNGEE. CDR3 DNA sequence: TGTGCCAGCAGCCAAGACAGCCATGGCTACACCTTC. Translated: CASSQDSHGYTF.

The sample holds a few counts of this clonotype. V usage is TRBV2 and J usage is TRBJ2-1; D remains ambiguous. Per the germline V gene, CDR1 is SNHLY and CDR2 is FYNNEI. V was pared by 3 bases and J by 9 bases, with 12 bases between. This CDR3 region has 13 residues. The CDR3 protein is CASSEEGKGEQFF. The CDR3, as DNA: TGTGCCAGCAGTGAGGAAGGAAAGGGTGAGCAGTTCTTC. The full variable domain, rest sourced from reference TRBV2 and TRBJ2-1, is EPEVTQTPSHQVTQMGQEVILRCVPISNHLYFYWYRQILGQKVEFLVSFYNNEISEKSEIFDDQFSVERPDGSNFTLKIRSTKLEDSAMYFCASSEEGKGEQFFGPGTRLTVL.

This clonotype was detected a few times. This chain links TRBV9 with TRBJ2-1, with a weak D call TRBD2 (5 bases). The CDR3 is 14 residues long. V was trimmed by 2 bases and J by 5 bases, leaving 11 bases between them. From germline, CDR1 is SGDLS and CDR2 YYNGEE. This chain's CDR3 is CASSVGGSNNEQFF. The CDR3 nucleotides are TGTGCCAGCAGCGTCGGCGGGTCAAACAATGAGCAGTTCTTC.

Ten or more counts support this clonotype. The chain combines TRBV30 with TRBJ1-2; D is uncertain. Germline CDR1 is GTSNPN and CDR2 is SVGIG (reference sequence). V dropped 0 bases and J dropped 4 bases, with 9 bases sitting between them. The CDR3 contains 13 residues. CDR3 DNA sequence: TGTGCCTGGAGTGTCGAGGGTTCCTATGGCTACACCTTC. Protein product: CAWSVEGSYGYTF.

CDR3: CASSLGTSLNYGYTF. The CDR3 DNA follows: TGCGCCAGCAGCCTCGGGACATCCCTTAACTATGGCTACACCTTC. The chain carries TRBV5-1 and TRBJ1-2, with a possible D match to TRBD1 (6 bases). The V gene lost 4 bases and the J gene lost 1 base, with 14 bases spanning the gap. This CDR3 region has 15 residues. Germline loops: CDR1 SGHRS, CDR2 YFSETQ.

This clonotype was seen more than once but under ten times. Sequence at one end of the junction differs from germline and may be a read error. The chain has TRBV6-1 and TRBJ2-5; 11 nucleotides align to TRBD2. From germline, CDR1 is MNHNS and CDR2 SASEGT. The CDR3 consists of 15 residues. DNA for the CDR3: TGTGCCAGCAGCGAAGGGACTAGCGGACAAGAGACCCAGTACTTC. This translates into CASSEGTSGQETQYF.

This chain joins TRBV3-1 and TRBJ1-2; a possible D gene is TRBD1 (5 bases). The CDR3 contains 14 residues. The V and J ends lost 2 bases and 6 bases respectively, with 13 bases between them. CDR1 LGHDT and CDR2 YNNKEL come from the germline V gene (reference sequence). CDR3: CASSQPNGGDGYTF. The CDR3 DNA reads as TGTGCCAGCAGCCAACCTAACGGGGGAGATGGCTACACCTTC.

This clonotype was detected only a few times. This chain uses TRBV6-2 or TRBV6-3 with TRBJ2-7, with 8 positions matching TRBD1. The germline V gene encodes CDR1 MNHEY and CDR2 SVGEGT. V lost 9 bases and J lost 7; bases outside the gene matches: 8. The CDR3 consists of 12 residues. This chain's CDR3 is CASNQGAREQYF. CDR3 nucleotides: TGTGCCAGTAACCAGGGGGCTCGGGAGCAGTACTTC.

This clonotype came up many times. The V gene is TRBV2, the J gene TRBJ2-1; TRBD1 aligns across 9 bases. V shed 3 bases, J shed 3 bases, and the junction held 6 bases outside the gene matches. This CDR3 comprises 16 residues. Per germline, CDR1 SNHLY and CDR2 FYNNEI. In nucleotides, the CDR3 is TGTGCCAGCAGTGACCCGGACAGGGGTATCTACAATGAGCAGTTCTTC. It translates to CASSDPDRGIYNEQFF.

This clonotype was observed a handful of times. The CDR3 DNA reads TGTGCCAGCAGCCCCGGACTAGCGGGAGTAGAGTACGAGCAGTACTTC. The encoded protein is CASSPGLAGVEYEQYF. The chain couples TRBV6-2 or TRBV6-3 to TRBJ2-7; TRBD2 matches 13 bases. Germline CDR1 MNHEY, CDR2 SVGEGT. CDR3 length equals 16 residues. J was trimmed by 4 bases and V by 6 bases; bases with no gene match: 9.

Points on this clonotype: A single base separates this from a much larger clone, so it may be a read error. The genes are TRBV18 and TRBJ2-1; D is undetermined. The CDR3 length is 13 residues. V was shortened by 3 bases and J by 5 bases, with 8 bases between the two germline ends. Looked up from germline, CDR1 is KGHSH and CDR2 is LQKENI. The CDR3 coding sequence is TGTGCCAGCTCACCGGACCATCACAATGAGCAGTTCTTC. As protein: CASSPDHHNEQFF.

This clonotype has ten or more counts. This chain links TRBV28 with TRBJ2-7, with a weak D call TRBD2 (6 bases). Trimming left V 8 bases short and J 2 bases short, with 16 bases between. The CDR3 has 14 amino acids. Germline V gene sequence: CDR1 MDHEN, CDR2 SYDVKM. The CDR3 spells CASSGTFATYEQYF. Written as DNA, the CDR3 is TGTGCCAGCTCCGGGACTTTCGCCACCTACGAGCAGTACTTC.

In this sample, this clonotype turned up many times. The CDR3 nucleotides read TGTGCCAGCAGCTCCCTACTAGCGGGAGGGTTTGAGACCCAGTACTTC. This encodes CASSSLLAGGFETQYF. The chain combines TRBV28 with TRBJ2-5; 13 bases line up with TRBD2. The germline V gene has CDR1 MDHEN and CDR2 SYDVKM. The length of the CDR3 is 16 residues. The V and J ends lost 6 bases and 5 bases, in that order; junction bases with no gene match: 9.

This clonotype was seen ten or more times. The genes are TRBV7-3 and TRBJ2-1; D assignment may be TRBD1 or TRBD2 (6 bases each). Germline values: CDR1 SGHTA, CDR2 FQGTGA. Trimming pared 3 bases from V and 8 bases from J, leaving 14 bases between. The CDR3 consists of 14 residues. The CDR3 coding sequence is TGTGCCAGCAGCTTGTCTTCGGGGGCACATGAGCAGTTCTTC. Translated, it gives CASSLSSGAHEQFF.

The chain employs TRBV7-6 and TRBJ2-2; TRBD2 aligns across 9 bases. The CDR3 loop spans 16 amino acids. Trimming took 5 bases from V and 3 from J; bases not matched to a gene: 7. Germline V gives CDR1 SGHVS, CDR2 FNYEAQ. This CDR3 reads CASSGKGLADTGELFF. CDR3 in DNA: TGTGCCAGCAGCGGAAAGGGACTAGCCGACACCGGGGAGCTGTTTTTT. The variable domain in full, with the rest retrieved from reference TRBV7-6 and TRBJ2-2, is GAGVSQSPRYKVTKRGQDVALRCDPISGHVSLYWYRQALGQGPEFLTYFNYEAQQDKSGLPNDRFSAERPEGSISTLTIQRTEQRDSAMYRCASSGKGLADTGELFFGEGSRLTVL.

V usage is TRBV7-6 and J usage is TRBJ2-7; D unclear. This CDR3 contains 14 residues. Germline CDR1 reads SGHVS; CDR2 reads FNYEAQ. The V and J ends lost 1 base and 1 base respectively, with 8 bases between them. This chain's CDR3 is CASSLGQLSYEQYF. CDR3 bases: TGTGCCAGCAGCTTAGGGCAGCTTTCCTACGAGCAGTACTTC. The full variable domain, rest sourced from reference TRBV7-6 and TRBJ2-7, is GAGVSQSPRYKVTKRGQDVALRCDPISGHVSLYWYRQALGQGPEFLTYFNYEAQQDKSGLPNDRFSAERPEGSISTLTIQRTEQRDSAMYRCASSLGQLSYEQYFGPGTRLTVT.

V and J are TRBV29-1 and TRBJ1-1; D unresolved. V lost 7 bases to trimming and J lost 0 bases, with 12 bases between them. CDR1 and CDR2 from the germline V gene are SQVTM and ANQGSEA. The CDR3 totals 13 residues. The CDR3 loop is CSGGWQVNTEAFF. CDR3 bases: TGCAGCGGCGGGTGGCAGGTGAACACTGAAGCTTTCTTT.

This clonotype showed up just a few times. V usage is TRBV4-1 and J usage is TRBJ2-5; 7 bases align to TRBD2. The J segment lost 2 bases and the V segment lost 0 bases, leaving 9 bases of the junction unmatched. Germline loops: CDR1 MGHRA, CDR2 YSYEKL. This CDR3 is built from 17 residues. DNA for the CDR3: TGCGCCAGCAGCCAAGAGTTCGCGGCTAGCGGTCAAGAGACCCAGTACTTC. Protein sequence: CASSQEFAASGQETQYF.

This clonotype appeared many times. The chain combines TRBV7-8 with TRBJ1-6; TRBD1 agrees at 7 bases. The germline V gene has CDR1 SGHVS and CDR2 FQNEAQ. With 4 bases clipped from V and 3 bases from J, the junction kept 9 bases outside the gene matches. The CDR3 is 17 residues long. The CDR3: CASSSSGQHYYNSPLHF. In DNA, the CDR3 is TGTGCCAGCAGCTCGTCGGGACAGCATTACTATAATTCACCCCTCCACTTT.

This chain joins TRBV5-6 and TRBJ2-5; possibly TRBD1 for D (5 bases). Trimming took off 4 bases at V and 5 bases at J, with 15 bases between the two ends. The CDR3 covers 14 residues. Germline assignment: CDR1 SGHDT and CDR2 YYEEEE. CDR3 in DNA: TGTGCCAGCAGCGGGTCAGGGTTCTTGGAGACCCAGTACTTC. It yields the protein CASSGSGFLETQYF.

In this sample, this clonotype turned up a few times. The CDR3: CASSSYREETQYF. In DNA form, the CDR3 reads TGTGCCAGCAGTTCCTACAGGGAGGAGACCCAGTACTTC. The chain uses TRBV27 and TRBJ2-5; D might be TRBD1 (6 bases). This CDR3 is built from 13 residues. Germline V gene sequence: CDR1 MNHEY, CDR2 SMNVEV (reference sequence). V was cut by 4 bases and J by 5 bases, with 11 bases left in between.